Sequencing of this T cell receptor beta chain was carried out in a study of blood T cell repertoires in COVID-19. Study details: Samples representing acute and convalescent COVID-19 were sourced from the United States, Italy and Spain.

As handled by the study authors: Cell counts per sample came from amplifying reference gene primers. Repertoires were generated with immunoSEQ multiplex PCR, while TCRdb's copy carries only in-frame clones and drops some. V and J calls and clone size are as listed in that table; D and trimming were resolved from the DNA. In the table there are about 190,000 clones, under 90% of which are singletons. J was trimmed by 6 bases and V by 4 bases; bases with no gene match: 2. The CDR3 covers 14 residues. Germline V gene sequence: CDR1 KGHDR, CDR2 SFDVKD. The chain uses TRBV24-1 and TRBJ2-2, with 9 bases aligning to TRBD1. The material sequenced was peripheral blood. The TCR was taken from a man aged 35 to 55 with acute or convalescent COVID-19. Written as DNA, the CDR3 is TGTGCCACCAGTGAGGGACAGGGCGCCGGGGAGCTGTTTTTT. Its translation: CATSEGQGAGELFF.